This is a list of T cell receptor beta chains from one sample in a study of OX40 agonist ivuxolimab in advanced cancers. Clones were read by immunoSEQ multiplex PCR, and TCRdb kept only the in-frame ones, dropping some. Of approximately 60,000 clones detected, around 77% appear once; the ten largest clones hold 5.5% to 7%. This specimen consisted of CD4+ or CD8+ T cells sorted from blood, obtained in a trial of the OX40 agonist ivuxolimab. The source is an adult with an advanced solid tumor such as melanoma, head and neck, liver or kidney cancer. CDR3s include the opening cysteine and the closing phenylalanine or tryptophan. A D gene is named only where the DNA matches it firmly. A row's size may be missing; if present it is once, few, many or a size class.

J	D	size	V	CDR3	DNA
TRBJ2-7	TRBD1	-	TRBV2	CASSGQGSDEQYF	TGTGCCAGCAGCGGACAGGGGAGCGACGAGCAGTACTTC
TRBJ1-1	-	-	TRBV11-3	CASSLGRYTEAFF	TGTGCCAGCAGCTTAGGCAGGTACACTGAAGCTTTCTTT
TRBJ1-5	-	-	TRBV10-3	CAISRGNQPQHF	TGTGCCATCAGTCGGGGAAATCAGCCCCAGCATTTT
TRBJ1-3	-	-	TRBV5-1	CASSLIQAGTGNTIYF	TGCGCCAGCAGCTTGATCCAGGCTGGAACTGGAAACACCATATATTTT
TRBJ1-1	-	few	TRBV14	CASSQDNIRHTEAFF	TGTGCCAGCAGCCAAGATAATATACGGCACACTGAAGCTTTCTTT
TRBJ2-3	-	-	TRBV5-1	CASSKQASPDTQYF	TGCGCCAGCAGCAAACAGGCTTCTCCAGATACGCAGTATTTT
TRBJ1-1	-	-	TRBV19	CASSMTVLNTEAFF	TGTGCCAGTAGTATGACAGTCCTGAACACTGAAGCTTTCTTT
TRBJ2-1	TRBD2	-	TRBV7-2	CASSLARGGTYNEQFF	TGTGCCAGCAGCTTGGCCCGCGGGGGTACCTACAATGAGCAGTTCTTC
TRBJ2-5	-	-	TRBV12-5	CASGLGGRARETQYF	TGTGCTAGTGGTCTCGGGGGACGAGCCCGAGAGACCCAGTACTTC
TRBJ1-2	-	medium-sized	TRBV9	CASSVDSFNYGYTF	TGTGCCAGCAGCGTAGATAGTTTTAACTATGGCTACACCTTC
TRBJ1-1	-	few	TRBV18	CASSPGQLEAFF	TGTGCCAGCTCACCAGGGCAGCTCGAAGCTTTCTTT
TRBJ2-3	TRBD2	-	TRBV5-4	CASSVRLAVTSTDTQYF	TGTGCCAGCAGCGTACGACTAGCGGTTACTAGCACAGATACGCAGTATTTT
TRBJ1-1	-	-	TRBV28	CASIGANTEAFF	TGTGCCAGCATTGGGGCGAACACTGAAGCTTTCTTT
TRBJ1-6	-	-	TRBV5-6	CASSSLGGTESLHF	TGTGCCAGCAGCTCCCTAGGGGGGACGGAATCCCTCCACTTT
TRBJ1-4	-	-	TRBV19	CASSMGGSLATNEKLFF	TGTGCCAGTAGTATGGGAGGTAGCCTTGCAACTAATGAAAAACTGTTTTTT
TRBJ2-7	-	-	TRBV28	CASRSGGAGAAEQYF	TGTGCCAGCAGATCCGGCGGGGCAGGGGCGGCCGAGCAGTACTTC
TRBJ1-5	-	few	TRBV10-2	CASSDRGSQPQHF	TGCGCCAGCAGTGACCGGGGTAGTCAGCCCCAGCATTTT
TRBJ1-2	-	few	TRBV5-6	CASSRRPGTGGYTF	TGTGCCAGCAGCCGGAGACCAGGGACGGGAGGCTACACCTTC
TRBJ1-1	-	-	TRBV7-9	CASSLNGNTEAFF	TGTGCCAGCAGCTTGAATGGGAACACTGAAGCTTTCTTT
TRBJ2-7	TRBD2	-	TRBV6-5	CASSEGGRAYEQYF	TGTGCCAGCAGTGAAGGCGGGAGGGCCTACGAGCAGTACTTC
TRBJ1-1	-	-	TRBV19	CASSKEGPGRVNTEAFF	TGTGCCAGTAGTAAGGAGGGACCGGGACGGGTGAACACTGAAGCTTTCTTT
TRBJ2-6	-	-	TRBV7-9	CASSARQSSGANVLTF	TGTGCCAGCAGCGCCAGACAGAGCTCTGGGGCCAACGTCCTGACTTTC
TRBJ2-5	-	-	TRBV7-8	CASSLDMRETQYF	TGTGCCAGCAGCTTGGACATGAGAGAGACCCAGTACTTC
TRBJ2-1	-	-	TRBV5-5	CASSLRQVLEQFF	TGTGCCAGCAGCTTACGCCAGGTCTTAGAGCAGTTCTTC
TRBJ1-2	-	-	TRBV14	CASSQAPLRRAYGYTF	TGTGCCAGCAGCCAAGCCCCCTTACGCAGAGCCTATGGCTACACCTTC
TRBJ2-2	-	few	TRBV11-2	CASSSRAAIGELFF	TGTGCCAGCAGTTCCCGGGCCGCTATTGGGGAGCTGTTTTTT
TRBJ1-2	TRBD1	many	TRBV11-2	CASSLDAGTGPYGYTF	TGTGCCAGCAGCTTAGACGCTGGGACAGGGCCCTATGGCTACACCTTC
TRBJ2-7	-	-	TRBV18	CASSPGHENEQYF	TGTGCCAGCTCACCGGGACACGAGAACGAGCAGTACTTC
TRBJ1-5	-	-	TRBV28	CASSLDSPGHQPQHF	TGTGCCAGCAGCTTGGACAGCCCCGGCCATCAGCCCCAGCATTTT
TRBJ1-2	-	-	TRBV30	CAWSLTGPLNYGYTF	TGTGCCTGGAGTTTGACAGGTCCACTGAACTATGGCTACACCTTC
TRBJ2-7	TRBD1	once	TRBV2	CASSDPRDRGRPGGEQYF	TGTGCCAGCAGTGACCCCCGGGACAGGGGTCGGCCGGGTGGCGAGCAGTACTTC
TRBJ1-2	TRBD1	few	TRBV10-1	CASSEDRAYGYTF	TGCGCCAGCAGTGAGGACAGGGCCTATGGCTACACCTTC
TRBJ2-3	TRBD2	-	TRBV7-3	CASSSGLAGAADTQYF	TGTGCCAGCAGCTCGGGACTAGCGGGGGCGGCAGATACGCAGTATTTT
TRBJ2-7	-	-	TRBV6-1	CASKFADEQYF	TGTGCCAGCAAGTTCGCAGACGAGCAGTACTTC
TRBJ1-3	TRBD1	-	TRBV6-5	CASSRQGSGNTIYF	TGTGCCAGCAGCCGACAGGGATCGGGAAACACCATATATTTT
TRBJ2-7	-	-	TRBV4-1	CASSQGRASRVQAYEQYF	TGCGCCAGCAGCCAGGGTCGGGCCTCAAGGGTCCAGGCCTACGAGCAGTACTTC
TRBJ1-2	-	-	TRBV10-1	CASSDLKNYGYTF	TGCGCCAGCAGTGATTTGAAAAACTATGGCTACACCTTC
TRBJ1-4	-	-	TRBV13	CASSTRRGNEKLFF	TGTGCCAGCAGCACTAGACGGGGTAATGAAAAACTGTTTTTT
TRBJ1-3	-	-	TRBV29-1	CSVTLSSGNTIYF	TGCAGCGTTACCCTAAGCAGCGGAAACACCATATATTTT
TRBJ2-1	-	-	TRBV3-1/TRBV3-2	CASSPPKIF	TGTGCCAGCAGCCCCCCTAAGATCTTC
TRBJ2-3	-	few	TRBV6-1	CASSENQAGDTQYF	TGTGCCAGCAGTGAAAATCAGGCGGGAGATACGCAGTATTTT
TRBJ1-1	TRBD1	-	TRBV11-2	CASSYYRGAGTEAFF	TGTGCCAGCAGCTACTACAGGGGAGCGGGCACTGAAGCTTTCTTT
TRBJ2-5	-	-	TRBV29-1	CSVDRGAKETQYF	TGCAGCGTTGACAGGGGGGCCAAAGAGACCCAGTACTTC
TRBJ1-4	TRBD1	-	TRBV5-6	CASSHGLTGVNEKLFF	TGTGCCAGCAGCCACGGCCTGACAGGGGTTAATGAAAAACTGTTTTTT
TRBJ2-1	-	many	TRBV9	CASSDRNEQFF	TGTGCCAGCAGCGACAGGAATGAGCAGTTCTTC
TRBJ1-1	-	few	TRBV15	CATDTAEAFF	TGTGCCACGGACACTGCTGAAGCTTTCTTT
TRBJ1-3	-	-	TRBV10-3	CAISAPSGGNTIYF	TGTGCCATCAGCGCCCCATCGGGAGGAAACACCATATATTTT
TRBJ2-5	-	-	TRBV2	CASSEATGLAGETQYF	TGTGCCAGCAGTGAAGCGACAGGGCTAGCGGGAGAGACCCAGTACTTC
TRBJ2-6	-	-	TRBV29-1	CSVQGTGANVLTF	TGCAGCGTTCAGGGAACTGGGGCCAACGTCCTGACTTTC
TRBJ2-6	TRBD1	-	TRBV7-2	CASSWDRVGANVLTF	TGTGCCAGCAGCTGGGACAGGGTTGGTGCCAACGTCCTGACTTTC
TRBJ1-5	-	-	TRBV5-6	CASSLLQAGNQPQHF	TGTGCCAGCAGCTTGCTCCAGGCAGGCAATCAGCCCCAGCATTTT